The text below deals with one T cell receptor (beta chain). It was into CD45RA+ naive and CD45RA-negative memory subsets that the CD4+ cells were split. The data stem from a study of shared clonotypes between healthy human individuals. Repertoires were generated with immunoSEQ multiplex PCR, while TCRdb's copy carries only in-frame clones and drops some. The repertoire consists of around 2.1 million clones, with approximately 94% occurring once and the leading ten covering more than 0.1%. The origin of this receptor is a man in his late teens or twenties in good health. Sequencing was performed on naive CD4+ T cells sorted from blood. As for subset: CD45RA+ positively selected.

For the CDR3, the DNA is TGTGCCAGCAGCGAAAAGGCCCCCATACATATCAATTTCTACGAGCAGTACTTC. Protein: CASSEKAPIHINFYEQYF. The V and J genes are TRBV9 and TRBJ2-7; D is unresolved. Germline lookup yields CDR1 SGDLS and CDR2 YYNGEE. The V end lost 3 bases, the J end lost 3 bases, and 25 bases lay between the germline ends. The CDR3 is made up of 18 amino acids.